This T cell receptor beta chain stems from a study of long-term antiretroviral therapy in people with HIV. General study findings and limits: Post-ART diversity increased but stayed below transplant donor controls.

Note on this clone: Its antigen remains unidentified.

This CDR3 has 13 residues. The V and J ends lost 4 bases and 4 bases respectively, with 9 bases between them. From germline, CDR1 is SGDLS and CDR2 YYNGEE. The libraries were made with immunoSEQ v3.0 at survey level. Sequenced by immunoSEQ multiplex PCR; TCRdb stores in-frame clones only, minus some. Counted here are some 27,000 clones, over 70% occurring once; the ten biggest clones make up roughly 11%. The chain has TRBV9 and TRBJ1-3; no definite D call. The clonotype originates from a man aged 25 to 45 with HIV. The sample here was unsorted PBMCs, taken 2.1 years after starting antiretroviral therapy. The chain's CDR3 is CASSPSGGNTIYF. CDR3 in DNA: TGTGCCAGCAGCCCCAGTGGGGGAAACACCATATATTTT.